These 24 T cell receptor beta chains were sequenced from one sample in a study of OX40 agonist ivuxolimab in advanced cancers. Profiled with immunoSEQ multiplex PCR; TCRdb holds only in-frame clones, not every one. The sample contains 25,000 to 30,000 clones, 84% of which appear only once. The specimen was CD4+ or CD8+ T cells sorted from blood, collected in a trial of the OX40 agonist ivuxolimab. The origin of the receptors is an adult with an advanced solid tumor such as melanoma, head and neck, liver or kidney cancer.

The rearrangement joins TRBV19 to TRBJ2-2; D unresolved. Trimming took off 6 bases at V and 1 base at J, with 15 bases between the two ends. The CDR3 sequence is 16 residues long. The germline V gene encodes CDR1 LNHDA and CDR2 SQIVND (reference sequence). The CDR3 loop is CASRLGFMVNTGELFF. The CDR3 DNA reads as TGTGCCAGTAGGCTGGGGTTTATGGTGAACACCGGGGAGCTGTTTTTT.

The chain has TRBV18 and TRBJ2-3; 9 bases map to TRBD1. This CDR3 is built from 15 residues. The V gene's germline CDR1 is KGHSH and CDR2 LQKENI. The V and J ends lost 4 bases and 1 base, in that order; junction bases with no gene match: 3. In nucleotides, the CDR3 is TGTGCCAGCTCACGACAGGGGGGAGGCACAGATACGCAGTATTTT. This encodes CASSRQGGGTDTQYF.

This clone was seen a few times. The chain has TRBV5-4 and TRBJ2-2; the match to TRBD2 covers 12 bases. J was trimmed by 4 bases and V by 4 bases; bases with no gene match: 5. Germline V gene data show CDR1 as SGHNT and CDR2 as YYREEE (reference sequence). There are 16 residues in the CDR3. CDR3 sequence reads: CASSPGLAGRTGELFF. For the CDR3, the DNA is TGTGCCAGCAGCCCCGGACTAGCGGGGCGCACCGGGGAGCTGTTTTTT.

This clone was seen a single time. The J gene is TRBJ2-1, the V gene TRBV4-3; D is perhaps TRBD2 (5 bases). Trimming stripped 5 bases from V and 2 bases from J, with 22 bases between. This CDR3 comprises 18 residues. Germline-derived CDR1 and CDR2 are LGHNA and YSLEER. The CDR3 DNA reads TGCGCCAGCAGCTCATTAGGGCGACTACCCTTGGCCTACAATGAGCAGTTCTTC. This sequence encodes CASSSLGRLPLAYNEQFF.

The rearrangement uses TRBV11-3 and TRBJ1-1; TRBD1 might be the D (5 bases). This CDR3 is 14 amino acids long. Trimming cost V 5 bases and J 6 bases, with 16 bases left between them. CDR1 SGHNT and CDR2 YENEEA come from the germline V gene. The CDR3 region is CASSEATWGPEAFF. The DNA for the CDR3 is TGTGCCAGCAGCGAGGCTACTTGGGGCCCTGAAGCTTTCTTT.

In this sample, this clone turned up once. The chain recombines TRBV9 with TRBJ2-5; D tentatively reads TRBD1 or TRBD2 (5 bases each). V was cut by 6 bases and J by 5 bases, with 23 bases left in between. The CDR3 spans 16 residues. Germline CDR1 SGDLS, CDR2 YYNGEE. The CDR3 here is CASTSMRGAYGETQYF. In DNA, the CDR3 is TGTGCCAGCACCTCCATGAGGGGCGCCTACGGGGAGACCCAGTACTTC.

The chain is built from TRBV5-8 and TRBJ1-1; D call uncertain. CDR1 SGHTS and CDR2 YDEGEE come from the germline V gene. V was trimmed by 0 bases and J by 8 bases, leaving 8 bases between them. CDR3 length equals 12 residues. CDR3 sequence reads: CASSLASGEAFF. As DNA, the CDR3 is TGTGCCAGCAGCTTGGCTTCGGGGGAAGCTTTCTTT.

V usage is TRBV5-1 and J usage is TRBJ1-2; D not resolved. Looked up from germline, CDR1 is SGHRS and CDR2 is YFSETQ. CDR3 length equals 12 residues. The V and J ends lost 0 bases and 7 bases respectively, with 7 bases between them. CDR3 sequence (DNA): TGCGCCAGCAGCTTGGGCCAGTTTGGCTACACCTTC. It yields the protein CASSLGQFGYTF. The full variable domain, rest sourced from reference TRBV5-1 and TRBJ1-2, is KAGVTQTPRYLIKTRGQQVTLSCSPISGHRSVSWYQQTPGQGLQFLFEYFSETQRNKGNFPGRFSGRQFSNSRSEMNVSTLELGDSALYLCASSLGQFGYTFGSGTRLTVV.

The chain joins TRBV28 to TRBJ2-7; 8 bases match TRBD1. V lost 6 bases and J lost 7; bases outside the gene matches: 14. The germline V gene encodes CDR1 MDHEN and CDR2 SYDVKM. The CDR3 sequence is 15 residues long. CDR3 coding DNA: TGTGCCAGCAGCCAGATGAGGGGCAGGGGGCAAGAGCAGTACTTC. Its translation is CASSQMRGRGQEQYF. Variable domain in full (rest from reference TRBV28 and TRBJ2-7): DVKVTQSSRYLVKRTGEKVFLECVQDMDHENMFWYRQDPGLGLRLIYFSYDVKMKEKGDIPEGYSVSREKKERFSLILESASTNQTSMYLCASSQMRGRGQEQYFGPGTRLTVT.

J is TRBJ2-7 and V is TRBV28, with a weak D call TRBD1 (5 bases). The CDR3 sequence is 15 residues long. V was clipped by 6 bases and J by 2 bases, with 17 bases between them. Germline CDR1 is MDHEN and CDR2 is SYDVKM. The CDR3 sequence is CASRTPQGATYEQYF. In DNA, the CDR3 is TGTGCCAGCAGAACCCCGCAAGGGGCCACCTACGAGCAGTACTTC.

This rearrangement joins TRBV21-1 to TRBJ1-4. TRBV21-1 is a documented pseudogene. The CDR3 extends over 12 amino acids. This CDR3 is CASSKEAEKLFF. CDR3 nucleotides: TGTGCCAGCAGCAAAGAGGCCGAAAAACTGTTTTTT.

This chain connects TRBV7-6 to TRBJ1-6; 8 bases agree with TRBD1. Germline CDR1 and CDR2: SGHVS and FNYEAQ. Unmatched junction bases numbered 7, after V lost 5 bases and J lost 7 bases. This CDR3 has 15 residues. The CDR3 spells CASSPVQGGNSPLHF. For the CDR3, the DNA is TGTGCCAGCAGCCCTGTACAGGGGGGAAATTCACCCCTCCACTTT.

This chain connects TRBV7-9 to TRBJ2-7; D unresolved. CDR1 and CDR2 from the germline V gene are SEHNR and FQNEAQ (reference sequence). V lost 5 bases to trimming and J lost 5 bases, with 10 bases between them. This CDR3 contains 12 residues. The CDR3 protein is CASSRNENEQYF. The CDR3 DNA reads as TGTGCCAGCAGCCGGAACGAGAACGAGCAGTACTTC.

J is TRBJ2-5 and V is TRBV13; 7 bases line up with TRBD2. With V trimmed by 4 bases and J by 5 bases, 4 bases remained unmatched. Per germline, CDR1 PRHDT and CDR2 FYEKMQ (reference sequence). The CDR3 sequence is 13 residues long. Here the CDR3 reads CASSWEGRETQYF. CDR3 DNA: TGTGCCAGCAGCTGGGAGGGGCGGGAGACCCAGTACTTC. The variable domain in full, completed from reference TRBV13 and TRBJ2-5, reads AAGVIQSPRHLIKEKRETATLKCYPIPRHDTVYWYQQGPGQDPQFLISFYEKMQSDKGSIPDRFSAQQFSDYHSELNMSSLELGDSALYFCASSWEGRETQYFGPGTRLLVL.

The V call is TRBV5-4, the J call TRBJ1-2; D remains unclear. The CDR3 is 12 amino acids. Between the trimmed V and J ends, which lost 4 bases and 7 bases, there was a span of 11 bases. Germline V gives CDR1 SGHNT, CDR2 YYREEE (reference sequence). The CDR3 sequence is CASSPGRGGYTF. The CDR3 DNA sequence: TGTGCCAGCAGCCCCGGGCGGGGTGGCTACACCTTC.

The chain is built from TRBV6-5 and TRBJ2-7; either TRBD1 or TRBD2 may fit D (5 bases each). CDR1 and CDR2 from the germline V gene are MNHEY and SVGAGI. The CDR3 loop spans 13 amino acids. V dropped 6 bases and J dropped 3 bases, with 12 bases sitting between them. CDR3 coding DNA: TGTGCCAGCAGACCGGGACGGATCTACGAGCAGTACTTC. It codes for CASRPGRIYEQYF.

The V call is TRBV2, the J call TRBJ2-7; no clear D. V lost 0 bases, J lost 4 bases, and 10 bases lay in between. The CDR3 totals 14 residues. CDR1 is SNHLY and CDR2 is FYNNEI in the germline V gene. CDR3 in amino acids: CASSEAAIRYEQYF. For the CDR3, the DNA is TGTGCCAGCAGTGAAGCTGCAATTAGGTACGAGCAGTACTTC.

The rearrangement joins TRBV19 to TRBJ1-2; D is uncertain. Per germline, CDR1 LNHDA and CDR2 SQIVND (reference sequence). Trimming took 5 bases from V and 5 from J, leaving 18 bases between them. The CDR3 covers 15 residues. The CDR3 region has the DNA TGTGCCAGTAGTCCAACCCACTCTAATGCGTATGGCTACACCTTC. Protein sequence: CASSPTHSNAYGYTF.

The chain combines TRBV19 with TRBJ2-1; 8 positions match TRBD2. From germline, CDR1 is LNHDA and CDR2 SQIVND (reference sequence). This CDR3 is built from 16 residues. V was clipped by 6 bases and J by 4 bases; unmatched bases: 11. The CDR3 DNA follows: TGTGCCAGTAGCCCTAGCGGGCTAAGTATTTACAATGAGCAGTTCTTC. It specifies CASSPSGLSIYNEQFF. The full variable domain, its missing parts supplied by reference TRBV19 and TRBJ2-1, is DGGITQSPKYLFRKEGQNVTLSCEQNLNHDAMYWYRQDPGQGLRLIYYSQIVNDFQKGDIAEGYSVSREKKESFPLTVTSAQKNPTAFYLCASSPSGLSIYNEQFFGPGTRLTVL.

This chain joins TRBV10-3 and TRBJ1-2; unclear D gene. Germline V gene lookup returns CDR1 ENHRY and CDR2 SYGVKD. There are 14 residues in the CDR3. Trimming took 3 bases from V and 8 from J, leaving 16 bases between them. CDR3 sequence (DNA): TGTGCCATCAGTGATGGGAATACCCTGGGGGGCTACACCTTC. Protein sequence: CAISDGNTLGGYTF.

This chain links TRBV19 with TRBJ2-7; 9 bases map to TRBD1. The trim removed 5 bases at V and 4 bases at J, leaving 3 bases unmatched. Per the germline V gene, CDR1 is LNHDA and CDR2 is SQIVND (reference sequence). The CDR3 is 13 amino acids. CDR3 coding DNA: TGTGCCAGTAGTCCGACAGGGGGTTACGAGCAGTACTTC. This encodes CASSPTGGYEQYF. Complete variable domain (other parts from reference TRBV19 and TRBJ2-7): DGGITQSPKYLFRKEGQNVTLSCEQNLNHDAMYWYRQDPGQGLRLIYYSQIVNDFQKGDIAEGYSVSREKKESFPLTVTSAQKNPTAFYLCASSPTGGYEQYFGPGTRLTVT.

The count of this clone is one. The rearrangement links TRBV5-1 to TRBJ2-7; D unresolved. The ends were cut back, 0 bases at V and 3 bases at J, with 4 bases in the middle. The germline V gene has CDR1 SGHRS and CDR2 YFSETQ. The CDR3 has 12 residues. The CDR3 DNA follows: TGCGCCAGCAGCTTGGATTTCTACGAGCAGTACTTC. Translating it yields CASSLDFYEQYF.

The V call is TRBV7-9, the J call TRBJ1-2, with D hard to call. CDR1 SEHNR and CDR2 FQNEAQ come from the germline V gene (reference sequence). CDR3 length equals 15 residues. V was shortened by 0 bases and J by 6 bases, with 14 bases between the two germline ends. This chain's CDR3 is CASSLARSSPDGYTF. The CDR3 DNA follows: TGTGCCAGCAGCTTAGCGAGGTCCAGCCCTGATGGCTACACCTTC.

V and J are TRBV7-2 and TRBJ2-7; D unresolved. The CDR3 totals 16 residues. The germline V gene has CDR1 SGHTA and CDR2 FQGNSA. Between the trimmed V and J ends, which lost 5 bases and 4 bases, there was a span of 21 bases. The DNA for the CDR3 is TGTGCCAGCAGCCCCAGGACCCCTTTAATACCTTACGAGCAGTACTTC. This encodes CASSPRTPLIPYEQYF.